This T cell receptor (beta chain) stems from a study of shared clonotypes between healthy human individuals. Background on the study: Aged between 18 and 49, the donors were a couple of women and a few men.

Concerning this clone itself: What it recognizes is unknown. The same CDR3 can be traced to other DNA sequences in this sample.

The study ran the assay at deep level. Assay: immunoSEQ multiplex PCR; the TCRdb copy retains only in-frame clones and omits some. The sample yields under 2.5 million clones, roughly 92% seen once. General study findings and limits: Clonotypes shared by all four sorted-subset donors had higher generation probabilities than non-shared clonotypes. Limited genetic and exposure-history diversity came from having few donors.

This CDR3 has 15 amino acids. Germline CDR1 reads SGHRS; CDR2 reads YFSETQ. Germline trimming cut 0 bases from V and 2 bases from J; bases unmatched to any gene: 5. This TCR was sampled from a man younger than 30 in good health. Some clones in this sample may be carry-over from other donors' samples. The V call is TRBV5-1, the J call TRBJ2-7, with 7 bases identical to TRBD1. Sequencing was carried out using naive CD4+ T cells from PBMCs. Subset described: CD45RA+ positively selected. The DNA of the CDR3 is TGCGCCAGCAGCTTGGCCTCAGGGGGTACCTACGAGCAGTACTTC. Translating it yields CASSLASGGTYEQYF.